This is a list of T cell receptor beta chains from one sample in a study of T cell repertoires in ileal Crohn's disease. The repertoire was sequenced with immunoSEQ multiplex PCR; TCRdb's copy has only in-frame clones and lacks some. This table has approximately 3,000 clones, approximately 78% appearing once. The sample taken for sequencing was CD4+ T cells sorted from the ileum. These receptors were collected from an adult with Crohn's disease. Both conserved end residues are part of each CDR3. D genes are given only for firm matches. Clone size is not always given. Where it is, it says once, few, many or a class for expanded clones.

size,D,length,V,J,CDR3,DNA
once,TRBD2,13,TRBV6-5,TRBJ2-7,CASSETSSYEQYF,TGTGCCAGCAGTGAGACTAGCAGCTACGAGCAGTACTTC
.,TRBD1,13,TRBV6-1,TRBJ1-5,CASSSQGNQPQHF,TGTGCCAGCAGTTCACAGGGGAATCAGCCCCAGCATTTT
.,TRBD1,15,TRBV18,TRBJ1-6,CASSPDRGVWSPLHF,TGTGCCAGCTCCCCCGACAGGGGAGTTTGGTCACCCCTCCACTTT
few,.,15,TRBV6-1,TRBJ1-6,CASSERVGSNSPLHF,TGTGCCAGCAGTGAAAGGGTAGGGAGCAATTCACCCCTCCACTTT
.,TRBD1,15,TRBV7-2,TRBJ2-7,CASSHGQGGAYEQYF,TGTGCCAGCAGCCACGGACAGGGAGGAGCCTACGAGCAGTACTTC
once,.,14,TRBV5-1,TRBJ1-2,CASSQSRGEDGYTF,TGCGCCAGCAGCCAAAGCAGGGGAGAGGATGGCTACACCTTC
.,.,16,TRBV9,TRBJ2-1,CASSRSVAGSYNEQFF,TGTGCCAGCAGCCGTAGTGTAGCTGGCTCCTACAATGAGCAGTTCTTC
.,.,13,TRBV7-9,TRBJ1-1,CASSLMGDSEAFF,TGTGCCAGCAGCTTAATGGGCGACAGTGAAGCTTTCTTT
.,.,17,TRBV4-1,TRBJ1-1,CASSQDPNNRRNTEAFF,TGCGCCAGCAGCCAAGATCCGAACAACAGACGGAACACTGAAGCTTTCTTT
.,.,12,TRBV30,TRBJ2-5,CAWSVEGETQYF,TGTGCCTGGAGTGTAGAGGGAGAGACCCAGTACTTC
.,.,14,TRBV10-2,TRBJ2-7,CASSDWQSNYEQYF,TGCGCCAGCAGTGATTGGCAGTCGAACTACGAGCAGTACTTC
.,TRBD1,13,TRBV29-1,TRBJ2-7,CSALTGASYEQYF,TGCAGCGCCCTGACAGGGGCCTCCTACGAGCAGTACTTC
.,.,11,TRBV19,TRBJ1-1,CATTGDTEAFF,TGTGCCACTACCGGTGACACTGAAGCTTTCTTT
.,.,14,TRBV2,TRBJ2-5,CASRPRTSQETQYF,TGTGCCAGCAGGCCCCGGACTTCCCAAGAGACCCAGTACTTC
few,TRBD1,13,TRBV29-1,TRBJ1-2,CSGAQGGDTGYTF,TGCAGCGGCGCTCAAGGGGGCGACACTGGCTACACCTTC
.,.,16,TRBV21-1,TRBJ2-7,CASRPIRGGAILEQYF,TGTGCCAGCAGGCCCATTAGGGGGGGGGCGATTCTCGAGCAGTACTTC
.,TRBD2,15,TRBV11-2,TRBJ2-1,CASSLVAGGYNEQFF,TGTGCCAGCAGCTTGGTAGCGGGGGGCTACAATGAGCAGTTCTTC
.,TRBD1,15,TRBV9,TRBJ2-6,CASSVEGQGANVLTF,TGTGCCAGCAGCGTAGAGGGACAGGGGGCCAACGTCCTGACTTTC
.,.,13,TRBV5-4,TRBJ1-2,CASSLDGSMGYTF,TGTGCCAGCAGCTTGGACGGGTCTATGGGCTACACCTTC
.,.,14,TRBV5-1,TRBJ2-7,CASSPSGTPYEQYF,TGCGCCAGCAGCCCCTCGGGTACCCCCTACGAGCAGTACTTC
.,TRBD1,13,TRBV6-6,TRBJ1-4,CASSFTGGEKLFF,TGTGCCAGCAGTTTCACAGGGGGTGAAAAACTGTTTTTT
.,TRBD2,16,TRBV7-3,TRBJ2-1,CASSLRGTSLYNEQFF,TGTGCCAGCAGCTTAAGAGGGACTAGCCTTTACAATGAGCAGTTCTTC
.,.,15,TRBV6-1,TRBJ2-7,CASSELRFKAGEQYF,TGTGCCAGCAGTGAACTGCGTTTTAAGGCAGGAGAGCAGTACTTC
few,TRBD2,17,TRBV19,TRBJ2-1,CASSISGVAGGYNEQFF,TGTGCCAGTAGTATTTCCGGGGTAGCGGGGGGGTACAATGAGCAGTTCTTC
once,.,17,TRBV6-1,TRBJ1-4,CASSEVRGHATNEKLFF,TGTGCCAGCAGTGAGGTCAGGGGCCATGCAACTAATGAAAAACTGTTTTTT
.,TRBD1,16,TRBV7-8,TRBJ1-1,CASRSRDRVGGTEAFF,TGTGCCAGCAGATCTCGGGACAGGGTCGGGGGCACTGAAGCTTTCTTT
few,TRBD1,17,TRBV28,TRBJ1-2,CASSLYSLQGEGYGYTF,TGTGCCAGCAGTTTATATTCCCTGCAGGGGGAAGGCTATGGCTACACCTTC
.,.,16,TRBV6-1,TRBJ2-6,CASSGQGGYGANVLTF,TGTGCCAGCAGTGGGCAGGGAGGTTATGGGGCCAACGTCCTGACTTTC
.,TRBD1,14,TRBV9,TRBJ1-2,CASSVSGGGYGYTF,TGTGCCAGCAGCGTGTCAGGGGGTGGCTATGGCTACACCTTC
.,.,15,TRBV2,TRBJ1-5,CASSEAWQNNQPQHF,TGTGCCAGCAGTGAAGCTTGGCAGAACAATCAGCCCCAGCATTTT
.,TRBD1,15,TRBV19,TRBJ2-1,CASSPGQGTSNEQFF,TGTGCCAGTAGTCCGGGACAGGGGACCTCCAATGAGCAGTTCTTC
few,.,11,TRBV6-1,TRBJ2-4,CASSDGSIQYF,TGTGCCAGCAGTGACGGGAGCATTCAGTACTTC
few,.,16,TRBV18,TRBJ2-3,CASSPGTGGGGDTQYF,TGTGCCAGCTCACCGGGGACGGGGGGCGGTGGAGATACGCAGTATTTT
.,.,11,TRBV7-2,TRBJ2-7,CASSFYSEQYF,TGTGCCAGCAGCTTTTACTCTGAGCAGTACTTC
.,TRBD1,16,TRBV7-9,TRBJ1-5,CASSLGTGGHNQPQHF,TGTGCCAGCAGCCTCGGGACAGGGGGCCACAATCAGCCCCAGCATTTT
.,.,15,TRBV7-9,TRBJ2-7,CASSLASGPTGEQYF,TGTGCCAGCAGCTTAGCATCGGGTCCCACTGGCGAGCAGTACTTC
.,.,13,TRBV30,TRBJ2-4,CAWSQAGENIQYF,TGTGCCTGGAGTCAGGCAGGGGAGAACATTCAGTACTTC
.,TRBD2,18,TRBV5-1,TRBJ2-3,CASSTGAGALMNSDTQYF,TGCGCCAGCAGCACCGGAGCGGGGGCCCTTATGAATTCAGATACGCAGTATTTT
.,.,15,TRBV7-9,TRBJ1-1,CASSLDSPRDTEAFF,TGTGCCAGCAGCTTAGACAGCCCCAGGGACACTGAAGCTTTCTTT